A selection of T cell receptor beta chains follows, all from one sample in a study of T cell responses to AZD1222 COVID-19 vaccine. The table came from immunoSEQ multiplex PCR; TCRdb's copy has only in-frame clones and leaves some out. The sample lists approximately 150,000 clones, around 94% occurring once. The sequencing used peripheral blood, collected 28 days after the second AZD1222 dose. Source of these receptors: an adult who received the AZD1222 COVID-19 vaccine. CDR3s include the opening cysteine and the closing phenylalanine or tryptophan. Fields, in order: V gene, J gene, CDR3 protein.

V gene: TRBV7-9; J gene: TRBJ1-2; CDR3 protein: CASSLTGDGYTF
V gene: TRBV18; J gene: TRBJ1-4; CDR3 protein: CASSQREKLFF
V gene: TRBV5-4; J gene: TRBJ1-1; CDR3 protein: CASSRVGGDTEAFF
V gene: TRBV6-5; J gene: TRBJ1-1; CDR3 protein: CASSPFAGGVTEAFF
V gene: TRBV28; J gene: TRBJ1-5; CDR3 protein: CASSQGTAHQPQHF
V gene: TRBV5-1; J gene: TRBJ2-2; CDR3 protein: CASSLARAANTGELFF
V gene: TRBV2; J gene: TRBJ1-1; CDR3 protein: CASSDYTEAFF
V gene: TRBV19; J gene: TRBJ1-5; CDR3 protein: CASSIFGSNQPQHF
V gene: TRBV30; J gene: TRBJ1-2; CDR3 protein: CAWSVGQGEGYGYTF
V gene: TRBV21-1; J gene: TRBJ1-2; CDR3 protein: CAIRRGLIYGYTF
V gene: TRBV7-8; J gene: TRBJ1-1; CDR3 protein: CASSFTGTGGTEAFF
V gene: TRBV7-9; J gene: TRBJ1-1; CDR3 protein: CASSFEGNTEAFF
V gene: TRBV28; J gene: TRBJ1-1; CDR3 protein: CASRDGGWATDTEAFF
V gene: TRBV29-1; J gene: TRBJ2-5; CDR3 protein: CSVEGAAPQETQYF
V gene: TRBV19; J gene: TRBJ2-2; CDR3 protein: CASSGHTGELFF
V gene: TRBV19; J gene: TRBJ2-7; CDR3 protein: CASSELGPNLYEQYF
V gene: TRBV15; J gene: TRBJ2-1; CDR3 protein: CATSRALRGARSYNEQFF
V gene: TRBV4-2; J gene: TRBJ1-2; CDR3 protein: CASSTNSHYGYTF
V gene: TRBV5-4; J gene: TRBJ2-3; CDR3 protein: CASSLEIGNTQYF
V gene: TRBV10-3; J gene: TRBJ1-1; CDR3 protein: CAISGFGGNTEAFF
V gene: TRBV12-5; J gene: TRBJ1-5; CDR3 protein: CASGLDNQPQHF
V gene: TRBV4-2; J gene: TRBJ1-5; CDR3 protein: CASSQEGRQPQHF
V gene: TRBV30; J gene: TRBJ1-1; CDR3 protein: CAWSEVGTEAFF
V gene: TRBV30; J gene: TRBJ1-2; CDR3 protein: CAWSVRGISRGYTF
V gene: TRBV6-5; J gene: TRBJ1-1; CDR3 protein: CASSYSSTGHTEAFF
V gene: TRBV27; J gene: TRBJ1-6; CDR3 protein: CASSSREESPLHF
V gene: TRBV27; J gene: TRBJ1-2; CDR3 protein: CASSPGQNYGYTF
V gene: TRBV5-1; J gene: TRBJ1-4; CDR3 protein: CASSQGGAVSGEKLFF
V gene: TRBV5-1; J gene: TRBJ2-1; CDR3 protein: CASTTSGRGSEQFF
V gene: TRBV19; J gene: TRBJ2-1; CDR3 protein: CASSIQAGLAGANEQFF
V gene: TRBV7-2; J gene: TRBJ1-2; CDR3 protein: CASSLALRYTF
V gene: TRBV4-1; J gene: TRBJ1-4; CDR3 protein: CASSAPGQHNEKLFF
V gene: TRBV29-1; J gene: TRBJ1-2; CDR3 protein: CSVGGPQYGYTF
V gene: TRBV7-3; J gene: TRBJ1-1; CDR3 protein: CASSSSTANTEAFF
V gene: TRBV15; J gene: TRBJ1-2; CDR3 protein: CATSRSLGTANYGYTF
V gene: TRBV30; J gene: TRBJ1-3; CDR3 protein: CAWSVKGQVNTIYF
V gene: TRBV6-5; J gene: TRBJ2-3; CDR3 protein: CASRFTSGGTDTQYF
V gene: TRBV15; J gene: TRBJ1-1; CDR3 protein: CATSREYLGQEYMNTEAFF
V gene: TRBV19; J gene: TRBJ1-1; CDR3 protein: CASSVGRDTEAFF
V gene: TRBV9; J gene: TRBJ1-1; CDR3 protein: CASSATGGTEAFF
V gene: TRBV20-1; J gene: TRBJ1-2; CDR3 protein: CSASPGTGKYGYTF
V gene: TRBV4-1; J gene: TRBJ1-5; CDR3 protein: CASSPQRLNQPQHF
V gene: TRBV30; J gene: TRBJ2-1; CDR3 protein: CAWSTGASSYNEQFF
V gene: TRBV9; J gene: TRBJ1-2; CDR3 protein: CASSPRWYRDHGYTF
V gene: TRBV5-1; J gene: TRBJ1-1; CDR3 protein: CASSQGQGTNEAFF
V gene: TRBV3-1/TRBV3-2; J gene: TRBJ2-3; CDR3 protein: CASSQDDRGQGALGTDTQYF
V gene: TRBV7-3; J gene: TRBJ1-2; CDR3 protein: CASSLVPGRDYGYTF
V gene: TRBV11-2; J gene: TRBJ1-1; CDR3 protein: CASSLVTVWRDSQNTEAFF
V gene: TRBV7-3; J gene: TRBJ2-2; CDR3 protein: CASSSTSQNTGELFF
V gene: TRBV7-9; J gene: TRBJ1-4; CDR3 protein: CASSLYGNGDEKLFF
V gene: TRBV6-5; J gene: TRBJ1-5; CDR3 protein: CASSSELTNQPQHF
V gene: TRBV5-4; J gene: TRBJ1-2; CDR3 protein: CASSLGQGEGHGYTF
V gene: TRBV6-6; J gene: TRBJ1-2; CDR3 protein: CASRVGAGGGYTF
V gene: TRBV5-1; J gene: TRBJ1-1; CDR3 protein: CASRSATSNTEAFF
V gene: TRBV6-2/TRBV6-3; J gene: TRBJ1-6; CDR3 protein: CASSNRQGESYNSPLHF
V gene: TRBV3-1/TRBV3-2; J gene: TRBJ2-3; CDR3 protein: CASSQELGKHKDTDTQYF